These 27 T cell receptor beta chains came from one sample sequenced in a study of blood T cell repertoires in COVID-19. The protocol was immunoSEQ multiplex PCR, while the TCRdb copy is restricted to in-frame clones and leaves out a portion. The repertoire includes about 160,000 clones, roughly 90% of them detected once, and approximately 0.5% sits in the top ten. Specimen: peripheral blood. These receptors all stem from a man in his fifties or sixties with acute or convalescent COVID-19.

The chain recombines TRBV19 with TRBJ1-2; the D is unclear. Germline assignment: CDR1 LNHDA and CDR2 SQIVND (reference sequence). The CDR3 is 16 amino acids. V was trimmed by 10 bases and J by 4 bases, leaving 25 bases between them. CDR3 loop: CATRPSGNLRGYGYTF. As DNA, the CDR3 is TGTGCCACCCGGCCTTCGGGCAATCTGCGGGGCTATGGCTACACCTTC.

V usage is TRBV4-1 and J usage is TRBJ1-1, with a possible D match to TRBD1 (5 bases). Trimming pared 0 bases from V and 0 bases from J, leaving 5 bases between. The CDR3 runs 14 residues. Germline lookup yields CDR1 MGHRA and CDR2 YSYEKL. The CDR3 spells CASSQEGLNTEAFF. CDR3 nucleotides: TGCGCCAGCAGCCAAGAGGGGCTGAACACTGAAGCTTTCTTT.

The chain employs TRBV7-6 and TRBJ1-3, with 9 bases aligning to TRBD1. The length of the CDR3 is 16 residues. Germline CDR1 reads SGHVS; CDR2 reads FNYEAQ. With V trimmed by 4 bases and J by 1 base, 5 bases remained unmatched. This CDR3 is CASSSQGARSGNTIYF. The CDR3 DNA follows: TGTGCCAGCAGCTCACAGGGGGCTCGGTCTGGAAACACCATATATTTT.

This chain uses TRBV19 with TRBJ2-2, with TRBD1 matching over 11 bases. Germline CDR1 and CDR2: LNHDA and SQIVND (reference sequence). This CDR3 has 15 amino acids. The V and J ends lost 9 bases and 5 bases, in that order; junction bases with no gene match: 8. DNA of the CDR3: TGTGCCAGCGTGGACAGGGGGCGTGGTACCGGGGAGCTGTTTTTT. Protein product: CASVDRGRGTGELFF.

The rearrangement joins TRBV30 to TRBJ1-2; D call uncertain. The CDR3 contains 16 residues. V dropped 2 bases and J dropped 3 bases, with 19 bases sitting between them. CDR1 and CDR2 (germline): GTSNPN, SVGIG (reference sequence). The CDR3 protein is CAWSSPLVPLYYGYTF. CDR3 sequence (DNA): TGTGCCTGGAGTAGCCCTCTTGTCCCTCTTTACTATGGCTACACCTTC.

The chain employs TRBV5-4 and TRBJ1-3; TRBD1 matches 7 bases. There are 14 residues in the CDR3. Germline V gene data show CDR1 as SGHNT and CDR2 as YYREEE (reference sequence). The V gene end was trimmed by 0 bases and the J gene end by 7 bases; junction bases not matched to a gene: 4. CDR3 region: CASSLGQGRNTIYF. The CDR3 DNA sequence: TGTGCCAGCAGCTTGGGACAGGGTCGGAACACCATATATTTT.

The chain has TRBV6-5 and TRBJ2-2; TRBD1 matches at 8 bases. Trimming removed 6 bases from V and 6 bases from J; junction bases left unmatched: 3. The CDR3 consists of 13 residues. From germline, CDR1 is MNHEY and CDR2 SVGAGI. The DNA of the CDR3 is TGTGCCAGCAGCCTACAGGGGGCCGGGGAGCTGTTTTTT. It encodes CASSLQGAGELFF.

This chain links TRBV28 with TRBJ2-7; 11 bases are a match to TRBD1. The J segment lost 3 bases and the V segment lost 3 bases, leaving 4 bases of the junction unmatched. The CDR3 totals 15 residues. Germline CDR1 reads MDHEN; CDR2 reads SYDVKM. The CDR3 bases are TGTGCCAGCAGTTTGGGGACAGGGGGATTCTACGAGCAGTACGTC. As protein: CASSLGTGGFYEQYV.

The V gene is TRBV6-1, the J gene TRBJ1-3; maybe TRBD1 (6 bases). The V gene's germline CDR1 is MNHNS and CDR2 SASEGT. The CDR3 is 15 residues long. Trimming removed 6 bases at V and 2 bases at J, with 14 bases between. The CDR3 DNA sequence: TGTGCCAGCAGAAGCCCAGGGGCTGCTGGAAACACCATATATTTT. Its translation: CASRSPGAAGNTIYF.

CDR3 DNA: TGTGCCTGGAGGGGACAGGGGGCGCTTCCTTTCTTT. It translates to CAWRGQGALPFF. This rearrangement joins TRBV30 to TRBJ1-1; TRBD1 agrees at 12 bases. Germline CDR1 and CDR2: GTSNPN and SVGIG (reference sequence). The CDR3 is 12 residues long. Trimming cost V 3 bases and J 12 bases; bases outside gene matches: 5.

The J gene is TRBJ1-3, the V gene TRBV28; TRBD1 agrees at 8 bases. This CDR3 comprises 21 residues. CDR1 MDHEN and CDR2 SYDVKM come from the germline V gene. Losses at the gene ends were 8 bases for V and 4 bases for J; bases not matched to a gene: 28. The CDR3 nucleotides are TGTGCCAGCCTCGGGTATTCCGGACAGGGTCGAGTCCCCGGGCCGGGAAACACCATATATTTT. This translates into CASLGYSGQGRVPGPGNTIYF.

This rearrangement joins TRBV7-2 to TRBJ1-2; D is possibly TRBD1 (6 bases). The CDR3 runs to 16 residues. CDR1 is SGHTA and CDR2 is FQGNSA in the germline V gene. Trimming removed 5 bases at V and 2 bases at J, with 18 bases between. CDR3 coding DNA: TGTGCCAGCAGCGGACGGGATGGCCAGGGGAACTATGGCTACACCTTC. It is translated as CASSGRDGQGNYGYTF. Filled out from reference TRBV7-2 and TRBJ1-2, the complete variable domain reads GAGVSQSPSNKVTEKGKDVELRCDPISGHTALYWYRQSLGQGLEFLIYFQGNSAPDKSGLPSDRFSAERTGGSVSTLTIQRTQQEDSAVYLCASSGRDGQGNYGYTFGSGTRLTVV.

The V and J genes are TRBV7-9 and TRBJ2-4; a weak D match, TRBD1 (6 bases). Trimming left V 1 base short and J 1 base short, with 11 bases between. This CDR3 comprises 16 residues. CDR1 and CDR2 (germline): SEHNR, FQNEAQ (reference sequence). The DNA of the CDR3 is TGTGCCAGCAGCTTAGTGGGGGCAGGTGCCAAAAACATTCAGTACTTC. Its protein is CASSLVGAGAKNIQYF.

V and J are TRBV28 and TRBJ1-2, with TRBD1 identical over 7 bases. V shed 6 bases, J shed 4 bases, and the junction held 5 bases outside the gene matches. Germline CDR1 and CDR2: MDHEN and SYDVKM. The CDR3 has 13 amino acids. The CDR3 nucleotides read TGTGCCAGCAGAATCGGGACAGCCTATGGCTACACCTTC. Translated, it gives CASRIGTAYGYTF.

This clone has a single count. The V and J genes are TRBV5-6 and TRBJ2-4; D not resolved. Per germline, CDR1 SGHDT and CDR2 YYEEEE. V lost 1 base to trimming and J lost 4 bases, with 15 bases between them. CDR3 size: 16 residues. The CDR3 loop is CASSLMPGWAKNIQYF. The CDR3 region has the DNA TGTGCCAGCAGCTTGATGCCCGGTTGGGCTAAAAACATTCAGTACTTC. Complete variable domain (other parts from reference TRBV5-6 and TRBJ2-4): DAGVTQSPTHLIKTRGQQVTLRCSPKSGHDTVSWYQQALGQGPQFIFQYYEEEERQRGNFPDRFSGHQFPNYSSELNVNALLLGDSALYLCASSLMPGWAKNIQYFGAGTRLSVL.

The chain recombines TRBV6-6 with TRBJ2-2; 9 bases are shared with TRBD2. The CDR3 has 16 residues. Germline values: CDR1 MNHNY, CDR2 SVGAGI (reference sequence). J lost 5 bases, V lost 2 bases, and 6 bases had no gene match. Here the CDR3 reads CASSYSGGRATGELFF. The CDR3, as DNA: TGTGCCAGCAGTTACAGTGGCGGGAGGGCAACCGGGGAGCTGTTTTTT.

The chain combines TRBV2 with TRBJ1-2, with D hard to call. The germline gives CDR1 SNHLY, CDR2 FYNNEI. This CDR3 spans 14 amino acids. V gave up 2 bases and J gave up 4 bases, with 11 bases separating them. The DNA of the CDR3 is TGTGCCAGCAGTGAATCGAACAGACCCTATGGCTACACCTTC. It specifies CASSESNRPYGYTF.

CDR3 bases: TGCAGTGCTAGTGCCCTCGTCGTTTATGGCTACACCTTC. This sequence encodes CSASALVVYGYTF. The gene calls are TRBV20-1 and TRBJ1-2; D not resolved. This CDR3 comprises 13 residues. Between the trimmed V and J ends, which lost 3 bases and 5 bases, there was a span of 13 bases. Germline CDR1 and CDR2: DFQATT and SNEGSKA (reference sequence).

This chain uses TRBV25-1 with TRBJ2-5; 11 positions match TRBD1. The CDR3 length is 18 residues. Germline V CDR1 and CDR2: MGHDK, SYGVNS. V lost 2 bases and J lost 3; bases outside the gene matches: 11. CDR3 sequence reads: CASSENFWDRGEKETQYF. The CDR3 DNA reads as TGTGCCAGCAGTGAAAACTTTTGGGACAGGGGGGAAAAAGAGACCCAGTACTTC.

The chain has TRBV6-5 and TRBJ2-7; TRBD1 matches 7 bases. Germline loops: CDR1 MNHEY, CDR2 SVGAGI. Trimming cost V 2 bases and J 3 bases; bases outside gene matches: 1. This CDR3 contains 13 residues. In nucleotides, the CDR3 is TGTGCCAGCAGTTACCGACAGGGCTACGAGCAGTACTTC. This translates into CASSYRQGYEQYF.

The chain carries TRBV6-1 and TRBJ1-6; D not resolved. This CDR3 contains 15 residues. The V and J ends lost 5 bases and 6 bases respectively, with 14 bases between them. Per germline, CDR1 MNHNS and CDR2 SASEGT. This chain's CDR3 is CASSPLPGSNSPLHF. In DNA, the CDR3 is TGTGCCAGCAGTCCCCTCCCAGGTAGTAATTCACCCCTCCACTTT.

The CDR3 DNA sequence: TGTGCCAGCAGCGAATGGGCAGGGTACAATCAGCCCCAGCATTTT. Encoded protein: CASSEWAGYNQPQHF. V gene TRBV6-4 combines with J gene TRBJ1-5, with D possibly being TRBD1 (5 bases). The germline gives CDR1 MRHNA, CDR2 SNTAGT. There are 15 residues in the CDR3. Trimming took 6 bases from V and 3 from J, leaving 15 bases between them.

The chain combines TRBV5-1 with TRBJ2-2; D is undetermined. This CDR3 is 11 amino acids long. Trimming removed 6 bases at V and 2 bases at J, with 2 bases between. Germline V CDR1 and CDR2: SGHRS, YFSETQ. CDR3 in amino acids: CASTNTGELFF. The CDR3 nucleotides are TGCGCCAGCACTAACACCGGGGAGCTGTTTTTT.

This chain connects TRBV28 to TRBJ1-2, with 9 bases identical to TRBD1. There are 13 residues in the CDR3. Germline-derived CDR1 and CDR2 are MDHEN and SYDVKM. J gave up 5 bases and V 6 bases, and 4 bases lay outside the gene matches. The CDR3 nucleotides read TGTGCCAGCAGCCGGGACAGGGTTTATGGCTACACCTTC. Translation: CASSRDRVYGYTF.

CDR3 amino acids: CASSLSLAGVHTGELFF. CDR3 DNA: TGTGCCAGCAGTTTATCACTAGCGGGAGTCCACACCGGGGAGCTGTTTTTT. This chain joins TRBV28 and TRBJ2-2, with 11 bases identical to TRBD2. J was trimmed by 3 bases and V by 1 base; bases with no gene match: 4. The CDR3 is 17 residues long. The germline V gene has CDR1 MDHEN and CDR2 SYDVKM.

The V and J genes are TRBV19 and TRBJ1-6; unclear D gene. The CDR3 runs to 12 residues. Trimming shortened V by 6 bases and J by 12 bases, and 12 bases separated the two germline ends. Germline V lookup: CDR1 LNHDA, CDR2 SQIVND (reference sequence). The CDR3 loop reads CASRVQFGPLHF. In nucleotides, the CDR3 is TGTGCCAGTAGGGTACAGTTTGGACCCCTCCACTTT.

The V gene is TRBV9, the J gene TRBJ2-2; D is ambiguous. CDR3 length: 11 residues. The V gene's germline CDR1 is SGDLS and CDR2 YYNGEE. Trimming shortened V by 4 bases and J by 9 bases, and 7 bases separated the two germline ends. The DNA for the CDR3 is TGTGCCAGCAGCAGTAGTCGGGAGCTGTTTTTT. Encoded protein: CASSSSRELFF.